A selection of T cell receptor beta chains follows, all from one sample in a study of response to subunit inactivated influenza vaccine. TCRdb re-called the RT-PCR reads with MiXCR, one entry per CDR3 protein. In the table there are a few hundred thousand distinct CDR3 sequences, around 20% of which are singletons. Sequences were derived from PBMCs from blood, sampled roughly 20 months after vaccination. The receptors derive from a man aged 50 to 75 who received an inactivated influenza vaccine. The CDR3 runs from the conserved cysteine through the conserved F or W. D genes are given only for firm matches. Clone size, where shown, is once, few, many, or a class for clones that have expanded.

TGCAGCGTTGCAACGCTCGGGGCGGCCTACGAGCAGTACTTC	CSVATLGAAYEQYF	TRBV29-1	few	TRBJ2-7	.
TGTGCCAGCAGCCTTCGAGCAAGCCACGAGCAGTACTTC	CASSLRASHEQYF	TRBV7-2	.	TRBJ2-7	.
TGTGCCAGCAGCCTAGGGGTCCCAAACACTGAAGCTTTCTTT	CASSLGVPNTEAFF	TRBV11-2	few	TRBJ1-1	.
TGTGCCACCAGCAGCGGGACACCTACCTACGAGCAGTACTTC	CATSSGTPTYEQYF	TRBV15	.	TRBJ2-7	.
TGCAGTGCTTGGGCAGGGGGCCGTCAGCCCCAGCATTTT	CSAWAGGRQPQHF	TRBV20-1	.	TRBJ1-5	TRBD1
TGTGCCAGCAGATCTCCCCCAGGGGATAGCAATCAGCCCCAGCATTTT	CASRSPPGDSNQPQHF	TRBV28	few	TRBJ1-5	.
TGTGCCAGCAGCTTTCCGGGACTTGACGCAGATACGCAGTATTTT	CASSFPGLDADTQYF	TRBV5-4	.	TRBJ2-3	.
TGCAGTGCTAGGTGGGAGACCCAGTACTTC	CSARWETQYF	TRBV20-1	.	TRBJ2-5	.
TGTGCCAGCAGTTACGGCCCAGGGAGAGGCACTGAAGCTTTCTTT	CASSYGPGRGTEAFF	TRBV6-2/TRBV6-3	.	TRBJ1-1	.
TGCAGTGCTGCCCAGGGTAATGGACTGGTCACTGAAGCTTTCTTT	CSAAQGNGLVTEAFF	TRBV20-1	few	TRBJ1-1	.
TGCAGCGTTGCGGGCTTCGGGGGATCCTATGGCTACACCTTC	CSVAGFGGSYGYTF	TRBV29-1	few	TRBJ1-2	.
TGTGCCAGCAGTTTGGGGGGGATTTACACTGAAGCTTTCTTT	CASSLGGIYTEAFF	TRBV12-3/TRBV12-4	.	TRBJ1-1	.
TGTGCCAGCAGTTCCCGGACTAGCGGGACCCTCCGGGGCACCGGGGAGCTGTTTTTT	CASSSRTSGTLRGTGELFF	TRBV6-2/TRBV6-3	few	TRBJ2-2	TRBD2
TGCGCCAGCAGCCAAACCCCGGTGGAACAGGGCGGGCAGCCCCAGCATTTT	CASSQTPVEQGGQPQHF	TRBV4-1	.	TRBJ1-5	.
TGCAGCGGGATACGGACAGGGTCCACTGAAGCTTTCTTT	CSGIRTGSTEAFF	TRBV29-1	.	TRBJ1-1	TRBD1
TGTGCCAGCAGCTCTTACAGGGCTAACTATGGCTACACCTTC	CASSSYRANYGYTF	TRBV7-2	few	TRBJ1-2	.
TGTGCCAGCAGCTTAGGGGCCCTAGCTAACTATGGCTACACCTTC	CASSLGALANYGYTF	TRBV7-9	.	TRBJ1-2	.
TGTGCCAGCAGCCCGACTAGCGGCACCTACAATGAGCAGTTCTTC	CASSPTSGTYNEQFF	TRBV9	.	TRBJ2-1	TRBD2
TGTGCCAGCAGGGAGGGGATTCAAGAGACCCAGTACTTC	CASREGIQETQYF	TRBV7-9	.	TRBJ2-5	.
TGCGCCAGCAGCCTGGACAGGGGAAACTATGGCTACACCTTC	CASSLDRGNYGYTF	TRBV4-3	many	TRBJ1-2	TRBD1
TGCAGTGCTAACCAGGGGGCAGCCTACGAGCAGTACTTC	CSANQGAAYEQYF	TRBV20-1	.	TRBJ2-7	TRBD1
TGCAGTGCGGAAGGGAGTAAAGAGACCCAGTACTTC	CSAEGSKETQYF	TRBV20-1	.	TRBJ2-5	.
TGTGCCAGCAGTCCCGGGACTCGCAACACCGGGGAGCTGTTTTTT	CASSPGTRNTGELFF	TRBV12-3/TRBV12-4	.	TRBJ2-2	.
TGCAGTGCTAGACCAAGGACAGTCGACCACCTTTTCCAAGAGACCCAGTACTTC	CSARPRTVDHLFQETQYF	TRBV20-1	many	TRBJ2-5	.
TGTGCCAGCAGCTTGACCCGTAAAGGAAACGAGCAGTACTTC	CASSLTRKGNEQYF	TRBV7-9	few	TRBJ2-7	.
TGCAGTGTACAGTCTTCCCAAGAGACCCAGTACTTC	CSVQSSQETQYF	TRBV20-1	few	TRBJ2-5	.
TGTGCCATCAGTGAGTCGGCAAATAGCGGGAGTTCCTACGAGCAGTACTTC	CAISESANSGSSYEQYF	TRBV10-3	.	TRBJ2-7	TRBD2
TGTGCCAGCAGACTACAAGGCTTGAAAACTGAAGCTTTCTTT	CASRLQGLKTEAFF	TRBV12-3/TRBV12-4	few	TRBJ1-1	.
TGCGCCAGCAGCTTGTTGTCTAGCGGGATCATTTCTACGCAGTATTTT	CASSLLSSGIISTQYF	TRBV5-1	.	TRBJ2-3	TRBD2
TGTGCCAGCAGCCTACAGCCTCGCCCGGGAGGGAACACCGGGGAGCTGTTTTTT	CASSLQPRPGGNTGELFF	TRBV4-2	.	TRBJ2-2	TRBD2
TGTGCCAGCAGCCGGGACGCCGGAGATACGCAGTATTTT	CASSRDAGDTQYF	TRBV7-6	.	TRBJ2-3	.
TGTGCCAGCAGTACCCCGGGGACTGAAGCTTTCTTT	CASSTPGTEAFF	TRBV6-5	few	TRBJ1-1	.
TGTGCCAGCAGTGAAGTTCGGGCAGCTTATAGCAATCAGCCCCAGCATTTT	CASSEVRAAYSNQPQHF	TRBV6-1	.	TRBJ1-5	.
TGTGCCATCAGTCGGGACAGGGGTCAAGTTGGCTACACCTTC	CAISRDRGQVGYTF	TRBV10-3	few	TRBJ1-2	TRBD1
TGCAGTGCTAGCCGCCAGCAAACAGATACGCAGTATTTT	CSASRQQTDTQYF	TRBV20-1	.	TRBJ2-3	.
TGCAGCGTGGGGACAGGGGATAGTAATTCACCCCTCCACTTT	CSVGTGDSNSPLHF	TRBV29-1	few	TRBJ1-6	TRBD1
TGTGCCAGCAGCTTAGCCCAGACAGCAACTAATGAAAAACTGTTTTTT	CASSLAQTATNEKLFF	TRBV7-2	many	TRBJ1-4	.
TGTGCCAGCAGCCAACTCCGTGGGGGTGGAAACACCATATATTTT	CASSQLRGGGNTIYF	TRBV6-1	many	TRBJ1-3	.
TGTGCCAGCAGTGTCCCGGGACAGGATAATTCACCCCTCCACTTT	CASSVPGQDNSPLHF	TRBV6-1	.	TRBJ1-6	TRBD1
TGCAGTGTTGGAAGGACAGGGGTAGACTACGAGCAGTACTTC	CSVGRTGVDYEQYF	TRBV20-1	few	TRBJ2-7	TRBD1
TGCGCCAGCAGCTTGCCCGGGACAGGCCGGAACACTGAAGCTTTCTTT	CASSLPGTGRNTEAFF	TRBV5-1	few	TRBJ1-1	TRBD1
TGTGCCAGCAGTTTAGGGACGGGGGCGCGGGCGGAGACCCAGTACTTC	CASSLGTGARAETQYF	TRBV28	few	TRBJ2-5	.
TGTGCCAGCAGCTTAGGATCAGTCACAGATACGCAGTATTTT	CASSLGSVTDTQYF	TRBV11-2	few	TRBJ2-3	.
TGTGCCAGCAGTTTTACGGGGCTCCAAGGAGGGCTCACTGAAGCTTTCTTT	CASSFTGLQGGLTEAFF	TRBV28	many	TRBJ1-1	.
TGCAGTGCTAGAGACGGGGGCGGCGGCTCCGGGGAGCTGTTTTTT	CSARDGGGGSGELFF	TRBV20-1	few	TRBJ2-2	.
TGTGCCAGCAGCCACAGGGGGTCAACGGACAGGGGTCAGCCCCAGCATTTT	CASSHRGSTDRGQPQHF	TRBV4-2	.	TRBJ1-5	TRBD1
TGTGCCACCAGCAATAAGCGGGAGTTGGTAACAGATACGCAGTATTTT	CATSNKRELVTDTQYF	TRBV15	few	TRBJ2-3	TRBD2
TGTGCCAGCAGCCCGCGGCCCGTAGATGAGCAGTTCTTC	CASSPRPVDEQFF	TRBV7-2	.	TRBJ2-1	.
TGTGCCAGCAGCTTGGAACCAACCGGCACTGAAGCTTTCTTT	CASSLEPTGTEAFF	TRBV5-5	many	TRBJ1-1	.
TGTGCCAGCAGTTTTTTTCCCGGGACAGGGGGCGCAAAGACTGAAGCTTTCTTT	CASSFFPGTGGAKTEAFF	TRBV27	few	TRBJ1-1	TRBD1
TGTGCCAGCAGTTACCGGGGCGACAAATTCGATCGGGAGACCCAGTACTTC	CASSYRGDKFDRETQYF	TRBV6-2/TRBV6-3	many	TRBJ2-5	.
TGTGCCAGCTCACCCGAGAGGACACACCGAGGCTACACCTTC	CASSPERTHRGYTF	TRBV18	few	TRBJ1-2	.
TGTGCCAGCAGCCAAGATGTCCGCGGGCTCCCCTATGGCTACACCTTC	CASSQDVRGLPYGYTF	TRBV4-2	few	TRBJ1-2	.
TGTGCCACCAGTGTTCAATCCTTTAATGAGCAGTTCTTC	CATSVQSFNEQFF	TRBV24-1	.	TRBJ2-1	.
TGCGCCAGCAGCCTGGACCTAGACGGGGAGCTGTTTTTT	CASSLDLDGELFF	TRBV5-1	.	TRBJ2-2	.
TGCGCCAGCAGCGTACAGGGTCCCGGGGAGCTGTTTTTT	CASSVQGPGELFF	TRBV5-1	.	TRBJ2-2	.
TGTGCCAGCAGTGAAGTGGGTCGCTCTGGAAACACCATATATTTT	CASSEVGRSGNTIYF	TRBV2	many	TRBJ1-3	.
TGCAGCTTGCCAACCCGGGTGGTCTTC	CSLPTRVVF	TRBV29-1	.	TRBJ2-1	.
TGTGCCAGCAGCAAAGCAGCCTCGTTCGTCTCCTACAATGAGCAGTTCTTC	CASSKAASFVSYNEQFF	TRBV21-1	.	TRBJ2-1	.